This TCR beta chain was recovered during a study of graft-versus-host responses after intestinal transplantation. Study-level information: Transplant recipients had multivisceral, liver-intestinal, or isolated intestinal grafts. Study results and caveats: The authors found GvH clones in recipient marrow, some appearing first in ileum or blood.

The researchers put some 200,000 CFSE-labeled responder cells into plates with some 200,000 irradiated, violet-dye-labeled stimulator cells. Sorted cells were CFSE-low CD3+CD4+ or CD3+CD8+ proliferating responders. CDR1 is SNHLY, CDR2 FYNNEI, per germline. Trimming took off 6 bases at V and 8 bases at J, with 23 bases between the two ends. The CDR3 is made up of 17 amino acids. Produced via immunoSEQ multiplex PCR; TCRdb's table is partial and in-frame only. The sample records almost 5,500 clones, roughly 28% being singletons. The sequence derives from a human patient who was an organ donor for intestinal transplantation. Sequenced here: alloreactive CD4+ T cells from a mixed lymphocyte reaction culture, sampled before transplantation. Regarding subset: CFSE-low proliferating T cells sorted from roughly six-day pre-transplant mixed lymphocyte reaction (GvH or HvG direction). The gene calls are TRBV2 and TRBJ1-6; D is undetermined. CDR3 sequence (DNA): TGTGCCAGCAGCTTAGGCCATTCCGTGAGCCTTCATTCACCCCTCCACTTT. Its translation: CASSLGHSVSLHSPLHF. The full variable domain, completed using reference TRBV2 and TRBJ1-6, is EPEVTQTPSHQVTQMGQEVILRCVPISNHLYFYWYRQILGQKVEFLVSFYNNEISEKSEIFDDQFSVERPDGSNFTLKIRSTKLEDSAMYFCASSLGHSVSLHSPLHFGNGTRLTVT.